This T cell receptor (beta chain) was sequenced for a study of regulatory T cells in long-lasting Graves disease. Study-wide context: Antithyroid drug intake by newly diagnosed Graves' patients had lasted under 3 months.

This clonotype occurred many times. Library construction for TCR beta used iRepertoire HTBI primers and Arm-PCR of CDR3 regions. As handled by the study authors: Identified segments across samples numbered some 62 TRBV and approximately 14 TRBJ. TCRdb called the multiplex PCR reads again in MiXCR, with one record for every CDR3 protein. Here the V and J calls rest on TCRdb's processing, not on the authors' analysis. There are 400,000 to 550,000 distinct CDR3 sequences in the sample; around 15% occur only once, and roughly a tenth lies in the top ten. The time point here: newly diagnosed GD, antithyroid drugs for less than 3 months. From PBMCs, RNA was extracted and then used to make the TCR library. In this cohort, patients came from an endocrinology department located in Xi'an, China. CDR1 SGHDT and CDR2 YYEEEE come from the germline V gene. The CDR3 covers 16 residues. Trimming stripped 4 bases from V and 9 bases from J, with 23 bases between.

These records were also assigned to another study, of T cells in Graves' hyperthyroidism and ophthalmopathy. That paper states: Together with thyroid ultrasound, orbital computed tomography, serum thyroxine and TRAb, clinical symptoms were used for diagnoses.

The source is a woman younger than 45 with Graves disease. Material: peripheral blood mononuclear cells (PBMCs), obtained at new diagnosis, from a patient treated with antithyroid drugs. The chain is built from TRBV5-6 and TRBJ2-1; the D gene is possibly TRBD2 (6 bases). In DNA form, the CDR3 reads TGTGCCAGCAGCGACGCACTTTTAGCGGCGATGGGTGAGCAGTTCTTC. Translating gives CASSDALLAAMGEQFF.